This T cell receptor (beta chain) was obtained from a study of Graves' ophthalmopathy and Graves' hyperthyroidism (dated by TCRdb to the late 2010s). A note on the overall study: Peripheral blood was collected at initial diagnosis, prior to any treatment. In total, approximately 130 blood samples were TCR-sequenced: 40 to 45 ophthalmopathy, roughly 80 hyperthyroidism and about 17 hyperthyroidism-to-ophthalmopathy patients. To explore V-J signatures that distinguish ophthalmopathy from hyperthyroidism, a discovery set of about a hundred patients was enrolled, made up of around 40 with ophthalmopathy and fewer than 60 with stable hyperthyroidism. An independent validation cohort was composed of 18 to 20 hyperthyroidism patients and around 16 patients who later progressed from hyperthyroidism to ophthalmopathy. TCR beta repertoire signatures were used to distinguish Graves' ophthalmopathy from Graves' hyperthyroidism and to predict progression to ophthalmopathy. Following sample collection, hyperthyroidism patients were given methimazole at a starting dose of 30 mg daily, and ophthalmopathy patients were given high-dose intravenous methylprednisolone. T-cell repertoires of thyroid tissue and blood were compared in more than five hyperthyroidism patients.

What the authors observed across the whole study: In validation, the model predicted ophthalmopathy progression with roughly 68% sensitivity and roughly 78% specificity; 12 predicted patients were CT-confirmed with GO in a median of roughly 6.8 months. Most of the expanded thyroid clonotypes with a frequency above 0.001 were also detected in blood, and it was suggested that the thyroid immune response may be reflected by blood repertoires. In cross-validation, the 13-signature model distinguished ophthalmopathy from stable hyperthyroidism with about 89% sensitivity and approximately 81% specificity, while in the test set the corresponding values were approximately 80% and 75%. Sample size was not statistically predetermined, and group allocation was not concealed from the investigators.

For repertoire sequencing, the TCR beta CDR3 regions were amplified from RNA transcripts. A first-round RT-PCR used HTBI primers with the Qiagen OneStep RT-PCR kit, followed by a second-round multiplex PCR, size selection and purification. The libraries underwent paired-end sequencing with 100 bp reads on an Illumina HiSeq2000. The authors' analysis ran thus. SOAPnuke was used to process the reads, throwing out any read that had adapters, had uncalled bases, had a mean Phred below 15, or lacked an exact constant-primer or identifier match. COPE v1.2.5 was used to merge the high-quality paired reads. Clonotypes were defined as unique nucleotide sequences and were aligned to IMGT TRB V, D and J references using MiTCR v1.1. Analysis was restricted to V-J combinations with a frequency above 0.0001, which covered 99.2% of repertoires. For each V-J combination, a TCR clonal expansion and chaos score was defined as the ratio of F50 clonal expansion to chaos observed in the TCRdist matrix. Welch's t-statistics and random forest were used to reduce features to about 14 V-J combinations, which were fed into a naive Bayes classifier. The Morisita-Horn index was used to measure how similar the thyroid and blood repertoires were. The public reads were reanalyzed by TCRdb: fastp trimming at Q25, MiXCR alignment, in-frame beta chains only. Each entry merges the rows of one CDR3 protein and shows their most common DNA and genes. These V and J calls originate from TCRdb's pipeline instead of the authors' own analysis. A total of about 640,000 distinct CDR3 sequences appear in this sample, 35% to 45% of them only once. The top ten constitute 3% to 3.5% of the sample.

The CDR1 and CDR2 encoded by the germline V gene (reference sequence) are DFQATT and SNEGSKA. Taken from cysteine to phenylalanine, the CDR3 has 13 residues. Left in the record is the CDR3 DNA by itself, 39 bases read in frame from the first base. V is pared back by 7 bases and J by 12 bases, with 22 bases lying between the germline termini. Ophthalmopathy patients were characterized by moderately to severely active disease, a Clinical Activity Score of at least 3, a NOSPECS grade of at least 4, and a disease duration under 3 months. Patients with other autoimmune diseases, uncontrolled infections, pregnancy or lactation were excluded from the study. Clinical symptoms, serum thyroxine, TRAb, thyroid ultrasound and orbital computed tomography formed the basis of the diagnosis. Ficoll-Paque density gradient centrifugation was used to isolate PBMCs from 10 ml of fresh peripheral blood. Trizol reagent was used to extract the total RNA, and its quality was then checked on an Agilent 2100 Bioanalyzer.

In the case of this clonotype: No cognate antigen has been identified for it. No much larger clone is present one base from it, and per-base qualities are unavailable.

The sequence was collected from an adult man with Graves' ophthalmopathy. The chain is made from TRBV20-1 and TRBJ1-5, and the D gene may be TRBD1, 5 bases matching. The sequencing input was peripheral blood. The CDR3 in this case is CSGMGTSGVHQHF. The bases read TGCAGTGGGATGGGGACTAGCGGGGTGCACCAGCATTTT.